Below are 20 T cell receptor beta chains sequenced from a single sample in a study of vaccination and CD4 T cells after COVID-19 (dated 2022 in TCRdb). Their target antigens are unknown. The library was made by PCR. The data were produced on an Illumina iSeq 100. At the Johns Hopkins FTIC core, DNA from the cultured CD4+ T cells underwent TCR sequencing with the Oncomine TCR Beta short-read assay. TCRdb's own reprocessing of the public reads used fastp at Q25 and MiXCR and kept productive beta chains. Merged by CDR3 protein, the rows form single entries marked with the most common genes and DNA. The sample yields some 12,000 distinct CDR3 sequences; 40% to 50% were counted once. The leading ten clones occupy approximately 14% of the sample. In light of the paper, this sample's treatment or condition label describes: roughly 11-day PBMC culture with coronavirus spike peptide pools or control peptides (ViraFEST assay).

The sample comprised CD4+ T cells from blood, cultured in vitro. The receptors originated from a human donor who had recovered from COVID-19.

The chain couples TRBV6-1 to TRBJ2-7; TRBD1 matches at 9 bases. This CDR3 has 13 amino acids. Germline V gene data show CDR1 as MNHNS and CDR2 as SASEGT. V lost 7 bases, J lost 2 bases, and 3 bases stayed unmatched. The CDR3 DNA reads as TGTGCCAGCACGGGACAGGGCCCCTACGAGCAGTACTTC. Translated: CASTGQGPYEQYF.

The CDR3 region is CASSKEQGVEQYF. Written as DNA, the CDR3 is TGTGCCAGCAGCAAAGAACAGGGCGTGGAGCAGTACTTC. The gene calls are TRBV21-1 and TRBJ2-7; TRBD1, the table's D call, was not compared with the DNA. TRBV21-1 is deemed a pseudogene. The CDR3 loop spans 13 amino acids.

This chain links TRBV7-3 with TRBJ1-4; D ambiguous. The V end was cut by 2 bases, the J end by 0 bases, with 19 bases between. CDR3 length: 19 residues. Looked up from germline, CDR1 is SGHTA and CDR2 is FQGTGA. Here the CDR3 reads CASSLLGPRWAPTNEKLFF. The CDR3 DNA is TGTGCCAGCAGCTTATTAGGTCCCAGGTGGGCTCCAACTAATGAAAAACTGTTTTTT. Looking up the rest from reference TRBV7-3 and TRBJ1-4 gives the full variable domain: GAGVSQTPSNKVTEKGKYVELRCDPISGHTALYWYRQSLGQGPEFLIYFQGTGAADDSGLPNDRFFAVRPEGSVSTLKIQRTERGDSAVYLCASSLLGPRWAPTNEKLFFGSGTQLSVL.

The chain combines TRBV6-7 with TRBJ2-5; D is ambiguous. TRBV6-7 has ORF status, its function being uncertain. Trimming cost V 5 bases and J 5 bases, with 9 bases left between them. The CDR3 runs to 12 residues. CDR3 protein: CASSPLRETQYF. CDR3 DNA sequence: TGTGCCAGCAGTCCCCTACGGGAGACCCAGTACTTC.

The chain uses TRBV29-1 and TRBJ2-3, with 8 bases identical to TRBD2. Trimming removed 6 bases from V and 7 bases from J; junction bases left unmatched: 12. The germline gives CDR1 SQVTM, CDR2 ANQGSEA. The CDR3 consists of 14 residues. The CDR3 nucleotides are TGCAGCGTCTCAGAGGGACTAGGCCAGAATACGCAGTATTTT. This sequence encodes CSVSEGLGQNTQYF.

The chain has TRBV7-8 and TRBJ2-7; possible D gene TRBD2, 6 bases. Germline assignment: CDR1 SGHVS and CDR2 FQNEAQ. This CDR3 contains 15 residues. Trimming stripped 6 bases from V and 4 bases from J, with 19 bases between. The CDR3 sequence: CASRAAGGVTYEQYF. The CDR3 coding sequence is TGTGCCAGCAGAGCCGCCGGGGGAGTAACTTACGAGCAGTACTTC.

V and J are TRBV6-2 or TRBV6-3 and TRBJ1-2; D gene unclear. Germline V gene lookup returns CDR1 MNHEY and CDR2 SVGEGT. V lost 7 bases and J 5 bases, leaving 17 bases between the germline ends. This CDR3 is 14 amino acids long. CDR3 in amino acids: CASKKDEGVYGYTF. CDR3 nucleotide sequence: TGTGCCAGCAAGAAAGACGAGGGCGTATATGGCTACACCTTC.

V usage is TRBV30 and J usage is TRBJ2-7; 11 nucleotides line up with TRBD1. CDR1 is GTSNPN, CDR2 SVGIG, per germline (reference sequence). The trim removed 6 bases at V and 4 bases at J, leaving 5 bases unmatched. The CDR3 has 13 amino acids. The CDR3 here is CACMDRGQYEQYF. CDR3 DNA: TGTGCCTGCATGGACAGGGGGCAATACGAGCAGTACTTC.

The genes are TRBV12-3 or TRBV12-4 and TRBJ1-1, with TRBD1 identical over 7 bases. This CDR3 is built from 15 residues. V gave up 5 bases and J gave up 7 bases; unmatched junction bases: 13. DNA for the CDR3: TGTGCCAGCAGTGCCCGACAGGGTAGAGGGAGTGAAGCTTTCTTT. Encoded protein: CASSARQGRGSEAFF.

The CDR3 loop reads CASSLTAGTVTDTQYF. Written as DNA, the CDR3 is TGTGCCAGCAGCCTTACCGCCGGGACAGTCACAGATACGCAGTATTTT. This chain connects TRBV4-2 to TRBJ2-3; 7 bases align to TRBD1. Germline V gene data show CDR1 as LGHNA and CDR2 as YNFKEQ. J was trimmed by 2 bases and V by 4 bases; bases with no gene match: 9. The CDR3 totals 16 residues.

V usage is TRBV30 and J usage is TRBJ2-5, with TRBD2 identical over 13 bases. The CDR3 is 12 amino acids. Per germline, CDR1 GTSNPN and CDR2 SVGIG (reference sequence). V lost 2 bases and J lost 13; bases outside the gene matches: 4. This CDR3 reads CAWSLGLAGRYF. The CDR3 DNA follows: TGTGCCTGGAGTCTGGGACTAGCGGGACGGTACTTC.

Here the CDR3 DNA reads TGTGCCAGCAGCTTAGCGGGAGGGATGGGGGAAGAGACCCAGTACTTC. Translated, it gives CASSLAGGMGEETQYF. The chain recombines TRBV7-2 with TRBJ2-5; the match to TRBD2 covers 7 bases. The CDR3 extends over 16 amino acids. From germline, CDR1 is SGHTA and CDR2 FQGNSA. J gave up 3 bases and V 0 bases, and 7 bases lay outside the gene matches.

This clonotype was counted between two and nine times. The gene calls are TRBV19 and TRBJ1-2, with 8 bases lining up with TRBD1. This CDR3 comprises 16 residues. V shed 5 bases and J 4 bases; nucleotides not matched to a gene: 12. Germline V gene sequence: CDR1 LNHDA, CDR2 SQIVND (reference sequence). The CDR3 DNA sequence: TGTGCCAGTAGTGACTCGTTATCAGGGGGCCCCTATGGCTACACCTTC. Its protein is CASSDSLSGGPYGYTF.

This clonotype was seen a handful of times. This chain joins TRBV10-3 and TRBJ1-1, with 9 positions matching TRBD1. V shed 7 bases, J shed 5 bases, and the junction held 5 bases outside the gene matches. The germline CDR1 and CDR2 sequences are ENHRY and SYGVKD. The CDR3 has 13 residues. CDR3 loop: CAIKGQGGTEAFF. The CDR3 bases are TGTGCCATCAAGGGACAGGGTGGGACTGAAGCTTTCTTT.

Worth noting for this clonotype: Given a much more abundant clone one base away, this may be a read error. V gene TRBV6-1 combines with J gene TRBJ2-2; D might be TRBD2 (7 bases). V was cut by 11 bases and J by 4 bases, with 20 bases left in between. Germline CDR1 MNHNS, CDR2 SASEGT. The CDR3 has 15 residues. Here the CDR3 DNA reads TGTGCCTTCTCCGCCCGGGGGGCTAGCACCGGGGAGCTGTTTTTT. It is translated as CAFSARGASTGELFF.

This clonotype showed up just a few times. The chain employs TRBV6-1 and TRBJ1-2, with 8 bases lining up with TRBD1. This CDR3 is 18 amino acids long. The junction had 14 bases not matched to a gene; V was cut back by 5 bases and J by 0 bases. The V gene's germline CDR1 is MNHNS and CDR2 SASEGT. The CDR3 spells CASSPGTGRTKTNYGYTF. The CDR3 DNA is TGTGCCAGCAGTCCGGGGACAGGCAGAACCAAAACTAACTATGGCTACACCTTC.

This clonotype was detected only once. The chain uses TRBV7-2 and TRBJ2-5; D unclear. Germline V gene data show CDR1 as SGHTA and CDR2 as FQGNSA. The V end was cut by 1 base, the J end by 5 bases, with 11 bases between. The CDR3 loop spans 14 amino acids. The CDR3 nucleotides are TGTGCCAGCAGCTTAGTGGGCCTGAGGGAGACCCAGTACTTC. Its protein is CASSLVGLRETQYF.

V gene TRBV20-1 combines with J gene TRBJ1-2; a possible D gene is TRBD1 (5 bases). This CDR3 region has 13 residues. Germline CDR1 and CDR2: DFQATT and SNEGSKA (reference sequence). V was pared by 4 bases and J by 6 bases, with 15 bases between. In nucleotides, the CDR3 is TGCAGTGCTATCCCGACGGGGACTGATGGCTACACCTTC. This sequence encodes CSAIPTGTDGYTF.

The chain combines TRBV12-3 or TRBV12-4 with TRBJ2-2; 8 nucleotides agree with TRBD1. The V and J ends lost 6 bases and 1 base, in that order; junction bases with no gene match: 4. CDR3 length: 15 amino acids. The CDR3 bases are TGTGCCAGCAGCCGTGGACAGGGGAACACCGGGGAGCTGTTTTTT. It encodes CASSRGQGNTGELFF.

This clonotype has only a few counts. The chain uses TRBV6-5 and TRBJ1-1; the match to TRBD1 covers 12 bases. V dropped 4 bases and J dropped 4; count of bases not matched to a gene: 10. CDR1 and CDR2 from the germline V gene are MNHEY and SVGAGI. The CDR3 contains 17 residues. The CDR3: CASSSGQGALRVTEAFF. CDR3 coding DNA: TGTGCCAGCAGTTCGGGACAGGGGGCGCTTCGGGTCACTGAAGCTTTCTTT.